This T cell receptor (beta chain) was sequenced in a study of cytomegalovirus exposure and HLA in healthy donors. Study-level points and caveats: For TCR beta chains, V- and J-gene trimming was later linked to a missense DCLRE1C variant.

The CDR3 runs to 11 residues. Germline lookup yields CDR1 SGHVS and CDR2 FQNEAQ. Trimming took off 6 bases at V and 7 bases at J, with 4 bases between the two ends. This clone was seen only once. The target antigen is unknown. 13 Jbeta primers and 60 Vbeta primers were used for the PCR. TCRdb's table, derived via immunoSEQ multiplex PCR, lists solely in-frame clones and lacks some. This table holds roughly 200,000 clones, around 77% found once. V gene TRBV7-8 combines with J gene TRBJ1-6; D gene unclear. Sequencing was done on a sample of PBMCs. The sequence came from a man aged 55 to 70 in good health and CMV-seronegative. The CDR3 spells CASSSNSPLHF. The CDR3 bases are TGTGCCAGCAGTTCAAATTCACCCCTCCACTTT.